The 27 T cell receptor beta chains below all came from one sample that was sequenced in a study of T-cell reconstitution after alpha-beta-depleted transplantation in children. Unique molecular identifiers tagged the TCRbeta library. TCRdb reanalysed the PCR reads using MiXCR and keeps one entry per CDR3 protein. The table lists some 400,000 distinct CDR3 sequences, 20% of them singletons, with over 3.5% in the top ten. The input for sequencing was PBMCs from the stem cell graft donor, taken from the stem cell graft. These receptors were obtained from a human donor who donated a stem cell graft to a child with acute myeloid leukemia.

This clonotype was recorded at least ten times. The chain has TRBV25-1 and TRBJ1-1; weak D call: TRBD1 (5 bases). This CDR3 region has 17 residues. Germline CDR1 and CDR2: MGHDK and SYGVNS. Trimming took off 2 bases at V and 1 base at J, with 17 bases between the two ends. Written as DNA, the CDR3 is TGTGCCAGCAGTGAACAACCCTCGGGACCGAGGAACACTGAAGCTTTCTTT. Its translation is CASSEQPSGPRNTEAFF.

This clonotype appeared a few times. The gene calls are TRBV4-2 and TRBJ2-5; 8 nucleotides agree with TRBD1. Looked up from germline, CDR1 is LGHNA and CDR2 is YNFKEQ. The CDR3 runs to 16 residues. The trim removed 4 bases at V and 5 bases at J, leaving 12 bases unmatched. CDR3 bases: TGTGCCAGCAGCCCGCGGCAGGGGGCAACGGCGGAGACCCAGTACTTC. Its protein is CASSPRQGATAETQYF.

This clonotype was seen a handful of times. The chain has TRBV7-9 and TRBJ1-1; 7 bases align to TRBD1. Germline V CDR1 and CDR2: SEHNR, FQNEAQ (reference sequence). The CDR3 is 16 residues long. Trimming removed 5 bases from V and 0 bases from J; junction bases left unmatched: 9. CDR3 bases: TGTGCCAGCAGCCCTGCGGACAGGATGCTGAACACTGAAGCTTTCTTT. It codes for CASSPADRMLNTEAFF.

The V call is TRBV10-3, the J call TRBJ2-3, with D perhaps matching TRBD1 or TRBD2 (5 bases each). The CDR3 is made up of 15 amino acids. V lost 7 bases and J lost 1, with 15 bases in between. Germline values: CDR1 ENHRY, CDR2 SYGVKD. Here the CDR3 reads CAINGGGWGTDTQYF. The DNA for the CDR3 is TGTGCCATCAATGGTGGGGGATGGGGCACAGATACGCAGTATTTT.

The chain carries TRBV6-2 or TRBV6-3 and TRBJ1-4, with D perhaps TRBD1 (6 bases). CDR1 MNHEY and CDR2 SVGEGT come from the germline V gene. The CDR3 is made up of 14 amino acids. The V end was cut by 6 bases, the J end by 10 bases, with 18 bases between. The CDR3 here is CASSPTGAPGKLFF. As DNA, the CDR3 is TGTGCCAGCAGCCCCACGGGGGCCCCCGGAAAACTGTTTTTT.

This clonotype was counted between two and nine times. The CDR3 protein is CASSFREGRNEQFF. The CDR3 bases are TGTGCCAGCAGCTTCCGGGAGGGCCGTAATGAGCAGTTCTTC. V is TRBV7-2 and J is TRBJ2-1, with TRBD2 matching over 8 bases. This CDR3 has 14 amino acids. J gave up 7 bases and V 3 bases, and 5 bases lay outside the gene matches. From germline, CDR1 is SGHTA and CDR2 FQGNSA.

This clonotype has more than one count but fewer than ten. J is TRBJ1-5 and V is TRBV28; D might be TRBD1 (5 bases). Germline assignment: CDR1 MDHEN and CDR2 SYDVKM. V shed 3 bases and J shed 5 bases, with 11 bases lying between them. This CDR3 has 14 amino acids. DNA for the CDR3: TGTGCCAGCAGTTTGGGAGACAGATATCAGCCCCAGCATTTT. Protein sequence: CASSLGDRYQPQHF.

The gene calls are TRBV20-1 and TRBJ2-2; 7 nucleotides align to TRBD1. The germline V gene encodes CDR1 DFQATT and CDR2 SNEGSKA (reference sequence). This CDR3 region has 14 residues. The J segment lost 5 bases and the V segment lost 5 bases, leaving 8 bases of the junction unmatched. Here the CDR3 reads CSAPGQPETGELFF. CDR3 DNA: TGCAGTGCTCCGGGACAGCCGGAAACCGGGGAGCTGTTTTTT.

This clonotype was detected only a few times. V usage is TRBV5-1 and J usage is TRBJ2-5; TRBD2 aligns across 14 bases. Germline loops: CDR1 SGHRS, CDR2 YFSETQ. The length of the CDR3 is 17 residues. V shed 0 bases and J 5 bases; nucleotides not matched to a gene: 6. The CDR3 spells CASSLAGTSGSVETQYF. CDR3 sequence (DNA): TGCGCCAGCAGCTTGGCTGGGACTAGCGGGAGTGTCGAGACCCAGTACTTC.

The chain uses TRBV4-1 and TRBJ2-7; D ambiguous. This CDR3 has 11 amino acids. V lost 5 bases and J 6 bases, leaving 8 bases between the germline ends. The V gene's germline CDR1 is MGHRA and CDR2 YSYEKL. In nucleotides, the CDR3 is TGCGCCAGCAGCTCCAGCCGCGAGCAGTACTTC. It specifies CASSSSREQYF.

This rearrangement joins TRBV29-1 to TRBJ2-1; D gene uncertain. Germline assignment: CDR1 SQVTM and CDR2 ANQGSEA. With 2 bases removed from V and 4 bases from J, the gap between germline ends came to 9 bases. CDR3 size: 13 residues. The CDR3 here is CSVETTRYNEQFF. DNA of the CDR3: TGCAGCGTTGAAACCACCCGTTACAATGAGCAGTTCTTC.

In its sample, this clonotype was seen a few times. The chain joins TRBV7-9 to TRBJ2-7, with D hard to call. Germline CDR1 and CDR2: SEHNR and FQNEAQ (reference sequence). The CDR3 has 12 amino acids. Trimming removed 4 bases at V and 7 bases at J, with 11 bases between. For the CDR3, the DNA is TGTGCCAGCAGCTCTCAAGACCGGGAGCAGTACTTC. This encodes CASSSQDREQYF.

The genes are TRBV15 and TRBJ2-4; maybe TRBD2 (6 bases). Trimming shortened V by 3 bases and J by 0 bases, and 9 bases separated the two germline ends. Germline V lookup: CDR1 LNHNV, CDR2 YYDKDF (reference sequence). This CDR3 has 15 residues. The CDR3 region is CATSSAGLAKNIQYF. DNA of the CDR3: TGTGCCACCAGCAGCGCGGGACTAGCCAAAAACATTCAGTACTTC.

The V call is TRBV15, the J call TRBJ2-2; D call uncertain. The germline V and J ends were trimmed by 0 bases and 3 bases, with 17 bases remaining between them. The CDR3 runs to 18 residues. CDR1 and CDR2 from the germline V gene are LNHNV and YYDKDF (reference sequence). The CDR3 bases are TGTGCCACCAGCAGAGATCTTAGGATGAGCTCGGACACCGGGGAGCTGTTTTTT. This codes for CATSRDLRMSSDTGELFF. Together with reference TRBV15 and TRBJ2-2, the CDR3 gives the full variable domain: DAMVIQNPRYQVTQFGKPVTLSCSQTLNHNVMYWYQQKSSQAPKLLFHYYDKDFNNEADTPDNFQSRRPNTSFCFLDIRSPGLGDTAMYLCATSRDLRMSSDTGELFFGEGSRLTVL.

The genes are TRBV4-1 and TRBJ2-1; maybe TRBD1 (6 bases). Germline V gene data show CDR1 as MGHRA and CDR2 as YSYEKL. The CDR3 runs 16 residues. V lost 2 bases and J 0 bases, leaving 11 bases between the germline ends. The CDR3 here is CASSQNRESSYNEQFF. The CDR3, as DNA: TGCGCCAGCAGCCAAAACAGGGAGAGCTCCTACAATGAGCAGTTCTTC.

The chain recombines TRBV6-1 with TRBJ2-4, with D tentatively TRBD2 (5 bases). Germline CDR1 is MNHNS and CDR2 is SASEGT. V lost 10 bases and J 3 bases, leaving 16 bases between the germline ends. The CDR3 length is 14 residues. CDR3 region: CATTLGRGKNIQYF. CDR3 DNA sequence: TGTGCCACTACCCTGGGGAGAGGCAAAAACATTCAGTACTTC.

The CDR3 DNA sequence: TGCAGCGTTGAAGGGATAGTGTATGAGCAGTTCTTC. Amino acids: CSVEGIVYEQFF. V is TRBV29-1 and J is TRBJ2-1; D ambiguous. V lost 1 base to trimming and J lost 8 bases, with 9 bases between them. Germline V gene data show CDR1 as SQVTM and CDR2 as ANQGSEA. The CDR3 is made up of 12 amino acids.

With respect to this clonotype: A much larger clone differs from this one at a single base, so this may be a read error. The chain employs TRBV29-1 and TRBJ2-5; D unresolved. Germline V lookup: CDR1 SQVTM, CDR2 ANQGSEA. CDR3 size: 11 residues. V gave up 4 bases and J gave up 4 bases, with 7 bases separating them. The CDR3 DNA reads TGCAGCGTTGTCTGGGGAGAGACCCAGTACTTC. Residues: CSVVWGETQYF.

This clonotype was recorded a few times. V gene TRBV20-1 combines with J gene TRBJ2-7, with a weak D call TRBD1 (5 bases). Trimming shortened V by 0 bases and J by 0 bases, and 15 bases separated the two germline ends. The V gene's germline CDR1 is DFQATT and CDR2 SNEGSKA (reference sequence). CDR3 length: 16 residues. CDR3 region: CSARDRWGSDSYEQYF. CDR3 DNA sequence: TGCAGTGCTAGAGATAGATGGGGCAGTGACTCCTACGAGCAGTACTTC.

At least ten counts were recorded for this clonotype. The V gene is TRBV6-5, the J gene TRBJ1-2; 7 bases agree with TRBD1. The CDR3 runs 12 residues. The trim removed 6 bases at V and 7 bases at J, leaving 5 bases unmatched. The germline V gene has CDR1 MNHEY and CDR2 SVGAGI. The CDR3 coding sequence is TGTGCCAGCAGGGACAGGATCGGTGGCTACACCTTC. Translation: CASRDRIGGYTF.

In this sample, this clonotype turned up a few times. The chain couples TRBV28 to TRBJ2-7; 7 bases map to TRBD1. This CDR3 is built from 12 residues. Germline-derived CDR1 and CDR2 are MDHEN and SYDVKM. The junction had 2 bases not matched to a gene; V was cut back by 5 bases and J by 4 bases. CDR3 loop: CASSEQGYEQYF. The CDR3 DNA reads as TGTGCCAGCAGTGAACAGGGGTACGAGCAGTACTTC.

This clonotype occurred a few times. The chain uses TRBV28 and TRBJ1-2, with TRBD1 matching 7 bases. The CDR3 length is 12 residues. Germline V CDR1 and CDR2: MDHEN, SYDVKM. Trimming took 10 bases from V and 8 from J; bases not matched to a gene: 10. This chain's CDR3 is CATTSTGVGYTF. In nucleotides, the CDR3 is TGTGCCACCACCTCAACAGGGGTGGGCTACACCTTC.

The CDR3, as DNA: TGTGCCAGCAACCTGGGACTAGGGAACACCGGGGAGCTGTTTTTT. Protein sequence: CASNLGLGNTGELFF. The chain combines TRBV2 with TRBJ2-2; 8 bases map to TRBD2. There are 15 residues in the CDR3. Trimming at V came to 7 bases and at J to 1 base, leaving 5 bases not matched to a gene. Looked up from germline, CDR1 is SNHLY and CDR2 is FYNNEI.

This clonotype was counted between two and nine times. The genes are TRBV7-6 and TRBJ2-3; D gene unclear. V lost 2 bases, J lost 1 base, and 10 bases lay in between. Germline-derived CDR1 and CDR2 are SGHVS and FNYEAQ. This CDR3 contains 15 residues. The CDR3 nucleotides read TGTGCCAGCAGCTTAAAACAGTTCCGCACAGATACGCAGTATTTT. Its protein product is CASSLKQFRTDTQYF.

Ten or more counts support this clonotype. This chain joins TRBV12-3 or TRBV12-4 and TRBJ2-7; tentatively, D is TRBD1 (6 bases). Trimming left V 6 bases short and J 4 bases short, with 28 bases between. The CDR3 is 18 amino acids. In DNA, the CDR3 is TGTGCCAGCAGCCTCCCCCCTTTCCCCCGGGACACAGAATACGAGCAGTACTTC. This encodes CASSLPPFPRDTEYEQYF.

The chain has TRBV28 and TRBJ2-5, with 8 bases identical to TRBD1. Germline trimming cut 5 bases from V and 5 bases from J; bases unmatched to any gene: 1. In germline, CDR1 is MDHEN, CDR2 SYDVKM. The CDR3 sequence is 12 residues long. The CDR3 nucleotides are TGTGCCAGCAGTAGACAGGGGGAGACCCAGTACTTC. As protein: CASSRQGETQYF.

This clonotype has a handful of counts. The V and J genes are TRBV10-3 and TRBJ2-3, with D perhaps TRBD1 (6 bases). The CDR3 runs to 15 residues. Germline CDR1 and CDR2: ENHRY and SYGVKD. V lost 10 bases and J lost 2, with 19 bases in between. CDR3: CATRPGHQDTDTQYF. CDR3 nucleotides: TGTGCCACCCGCCCGGGACACCAAGACACAGATACGCAGTATTTT.